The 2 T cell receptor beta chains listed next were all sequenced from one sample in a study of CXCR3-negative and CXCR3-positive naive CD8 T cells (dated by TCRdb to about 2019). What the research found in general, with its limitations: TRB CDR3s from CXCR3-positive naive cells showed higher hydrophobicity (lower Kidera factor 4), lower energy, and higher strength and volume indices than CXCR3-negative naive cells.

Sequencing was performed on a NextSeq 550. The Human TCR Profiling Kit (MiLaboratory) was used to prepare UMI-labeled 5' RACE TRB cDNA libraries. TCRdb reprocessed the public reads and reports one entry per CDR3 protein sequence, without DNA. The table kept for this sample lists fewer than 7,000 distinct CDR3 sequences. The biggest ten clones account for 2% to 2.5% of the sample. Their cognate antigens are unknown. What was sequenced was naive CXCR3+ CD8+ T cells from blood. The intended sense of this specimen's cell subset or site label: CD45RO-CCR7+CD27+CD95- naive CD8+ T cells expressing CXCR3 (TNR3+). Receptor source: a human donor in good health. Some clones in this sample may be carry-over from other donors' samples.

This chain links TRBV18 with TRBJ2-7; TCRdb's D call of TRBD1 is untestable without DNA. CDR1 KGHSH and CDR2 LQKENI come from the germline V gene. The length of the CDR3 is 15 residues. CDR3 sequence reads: CASSPLDRGLYEQYF.

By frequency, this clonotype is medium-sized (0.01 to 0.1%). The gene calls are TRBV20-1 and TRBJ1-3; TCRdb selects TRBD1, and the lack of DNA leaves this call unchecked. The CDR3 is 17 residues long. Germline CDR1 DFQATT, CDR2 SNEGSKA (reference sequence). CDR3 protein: CSARDIDNGQAGNTIYF.